A selection of T cell receptor beta chains follows, all from one sample in a study of cytomegalovirus exposure and HLA in healthy donors. Method: immunoSEQ multiplex PCR; TCRdb's copy keeps in-frame clones and lacks some. The table has 160,000 or so clones, around 86% seen once. The sequenced sample was PBMCs. The receptors shown here come from a man in his fifties or sixties in good health and CMV-seropositive. CDR3s include the opening cysteine and the closing phenylalanine or tryptophan. Fields, in order: D gene, clone size, J gene, V gene, CDR3 protein, CDR3 DNA. The D gene is left open where the match is weak. A clone size is listed for some rows: how often the clone was seen (once, few, many), or a class if it is expanded.

>.|.|TRBJ1-4|TRBV7-9
CASGAGPNGEKLFF
TGTGCCAGCGGGGCCGGGCCCAACGGTGAAAAACTGTTTTTT
>TRBD1|.|TRBJ2-1|TRBV13
CASSSGQGTYNEQFF
TGTGCCAGCAGCTCCGGACAGGGGACCTACAATGAGCAGTTCTTC
>TRBD1|.|TRBJ2-1|TRBV7-3
CASSLPGGEQFF
TGTGCCAGCAGCTTACCAGGGGGTGAGCAGTTCTTC
>.|.|TRBJ1-6|TRBV27
CASTPGLSGHSPLHF
TGTGCCAGCACCCCCGGGCTCTCCGGACACTCACCCCTCCACTTT
>TRBD1|.|TRBJ2-7|TRBV5-8
CASSGRGNYEQYF
TGTGCCAGCAGTGGCAGGGGGAATTACGAGCAGTACTTC
>TRBD1|.|TRBJ2-7|TRBV28
CASYRRGQFDYEQYF
TGTGCCAGCTACCGTCGGGGACAGTTCGACTACGAGCAGTACTTC
>TRBD2|.|TRBJ2-1|TRBV27
CASSRVWISLLREGNNEQFF
TGTGCCAGCAGTAGAGTCTGGATCTCCTTGTTGAGGGAGGGGAACAATGAGCAGTTCTTC
>.|.|TRBJ1-2|TRBV6-5
CASSPQGVGGYTF
TGTGCCAGCAGTCCCCAGGGTGTAGGAGGCTACACCTTC
>.|.|TRBJ2-5|TRBV2
CASRGETETQYF
TGTGCCAGCAGGGGAGAGACCGAGACCCAGTACTTC
>TRBD2|.|TRBJ2-3|TRBV30
CAWSVPSGRPTDTQYF
TGTGCCTGGAGTGTACCTAGCGGGAGGCCAACAGATACGCAGTATTTT
>.|.|TRBJ2-1|TRBV28
CASSSYDRSYNEQFF
TGTGCCAGCAGTTCCTATGACAGGAGCTACAATGAGCAGTTCTTC
>.|.|TRBJ2-1|TRBV6-1
CASTNPGLAYNEQFF
TGTGCCAGCACGAACCCTGGACTCGCCTACAATGAGCAGTTCTTC
>TRBD1|.|TRBJ1-1|TRBV5-1
CASSLLLTPQGVNTEAFF
TGCGCCAGCAGCTTACTCCTAACGCCACAGGGGGTGAACACTGAAGCTTTCTTT
>TRBD1|.|TRBJ2-7|TRBV5-5
CASSWTGTEQYF
TGTGCCAGCAGCTGGACAGGGACCGAGCAGTACTTC
>.|.|TRBJ2-2|TRBV7-2
CASSLSPIGTGELFF
TGTGCCAGCAGCTTATCCCCCATCGGCACCGGGGAGCTGTTTTTT
>TRBD2|.|TRBJ2-7|TRBV27
CASSLAPGGSYEQYF
TGTGCCAGCAGTTTAGCCCCGGGAGGATCCTACGAGCAGTACTTC
>TRBD1|.|TRBJ2-7|TRBV11-2
CASSLGQGIYEQYF
TGTGCCAGCAGCCTTGGACAGGGTATTTACGAGCAGTACTTC
>TRBD1|.|TRBJ2-5|TRBV5-1
CASSLVPTGTTQETQYF
TGCGCCAGCAGCTTGGTCCCGACAGGGACAACCCAAGAGACCCAGTACTTC
>.|.|TRBJ1-4|TRBV11-2
CASSYGRGGKLFF
TGTGCCAGCAGCTACGGACGGGGTGGGAAACTGTTTTTT
>TRBD1|once|TRBJ1-2|TRBV2
CASSRDRDNYGYTF
TGTGCCAGCAGTAGGGACAGGGACAACTATGGCTACACCTTC
>TRBD1|.|TRBJ1-5|TRBV28
CASSSPGQGNQPQHF
TGTGCCAGCAGTTCCCCGGGACAGGGAAATCAGCCCCAGCATTTT
>.|.|TRBJ1-1|TRBV5-1
CASSSDRLNTEAFF
TGCGCCAGCAGCTCAGACAGACTGAACACTGAAGCTTTCTTT
>.|.|TRBJ2-7|TRBV5-1
CASSLYLGDTYEQYF
TGCGCCAGCAGCCTGTACTTGGGAGACACTTACGAGCAGTACTTC
>.|once|TRBJ1-6|TRBV27
CASSLSGEPNSPLHF
TGTGCCAGCAGTTTATCGGGAGAACCGAATTCACCCCTCCACTTT
>.|.|TRBJ2-3|TRBV19
CASSTVTLLDTQYF
TGTGCCAGTAGTACGGTCACCTTATTAGATACGCAGTATTTT
>.|.|TRBJ2-7|TRBV7-3
CASSLQTGWQQYF
TGTGCCAGCAGCTTGCAAACAGGGTGGCAGCAGTACTTC
>TRBD1|once|TRBJ1-2|TRBV18
CASSPDYRGYGYTF
TGTGCCAGCTCACCAGACTACAGGGGCTATGGCTACACCTTC
>TRBD1|.|TRBJ2-1|TRBV2
CASRAGTGSYNEQFF
TGTGCCAGCAGAGCCGGGACAGGCTCCTACAATGAGCAGTTCTTC
>TRBD1|.|TRBJ1-6|TRBV5-4
CASSTGQGYNSPLHF
TGTGCCAGCAGCACTGGACAGGGTTATAATTCACCCCTCCACTTT
>.|.|TRBJ2-4|TRBV12-2
CASRLAGGNIQYF
TGTGCAAGTCGCTTAGCGGGGGGGAACATTCAGTACTTC
>TRBD1|.|TRBJ2-3|TRBV5-1
CASSLGRDRGRLADTQYF
TGCGCCAGCAGCTTGGGAAGGGACAGGGGGCGATTGGCAGATACGCAGTATTTT
>TRBD1|.|TRBJ2-3|TRBV19
CASSIGTGQADTQYF
TGTGCCAGTAGTATCGGGACAGGTCAAGCAGATACGCAGTATTTT
>TRBD1|.|TRBJ2-7|TRBV4-1
CASSQGGQGSYEQYF
TGCGCCAGCAGCCAAGGGGGACAGGGATCCTACGAGCAGTACTTC
>.|.|TRBJ1-5|TRBV28
CASSWVAAISNQPQHF
TGTGCCAGCAGTTGGGTAGCGGCAATTAGCAATCAGCCCCAGCATTTT
>.|.|TRBJ1-5|TRBV2
CASTLHYSNQPQHF
TGTGCCAGCACCTTACATTATAGCAATCAGCCCCAGCATTTT
>.|.|TRBJ1-2|TRBV30
CAWSSADSYGYTF
TGTGCCTGGAGTTCAGCGGACAGCTATGGCTACACCTTC
>TRBD1|.|TRBJ2-7|TRBV18
CASSPAGQGAYEQYF
TGTGCCAGCTCACCAGCCGGACAGGGGGCCTACGAGCAGTACTTC
>.|.|TRBJ2-2|TRBV7-8
CASSLVGLRNTGELFF
TGTGCCAGCAGCTTAGTGGGACTGAGGAACACCGGGGAGCTGTTTTTT
>TRBD1|.|TRBJ2-5|TRBV5-4
CASSFRTGRETQYF
TGTGCCAGCAGCTTCAGGACAGGGCGGGAGACCCAGTACTTC
>TRBD1|.|TRBJ2-7|TRBV19
CASSITAPGQGAYEQYF
TGTGCCAGTAGTATCACAGCTCCGGGACAGGGGGCCTACGAGCAGTACTTC
>.|once|TRBJ1-4|TRBV27
CASSLSRGLGEKLFF
TGTGCCAGCAGTCTATCAAGGGGTCTGGGTGAAAAACTGTTTTTT
>.|.|TRBJ1-1|TRBV29-1
CSVRTAIEAFF
TGCAGCGTCCGGACAGCGATTGAAGCTTTCTTT
>TRBD2|.|TRBJ2-7|TRBV28
CASIKSGGSYEQYF
TGTGCCAGCATCAAGTCGGGGGGGTCCTACGAGCAGTACTTC
>TRBD1|.|TRBJ1-2|TRBV15
CAASTAFDRVRGYTF
TGTGCCGCCTCAACCGCCTTCGACAGGGTGCGAGGCTACACCTTC
>.|.|TRBJ1-6|TRBV25-1
CASSGGGRWAPLHF
TGTGCCAGCAGTGGGGGGGGAAGGTGGGCACCCCTCCACTTT
>TRBD1|.|TRBJ1-1|TRBV10-3
CAISGTGNEAFF
TGTGCCATCAGTGGGACAGGAAATGAAGCTTTCTTT
>TRBD1|.|TRBJ2-5|TRBV5-1
CASSFSGGEETQYF
TGCGCCAGCAGCTTCTCAGGGGGTGAAGAGACCCAGTACTTC
>.|.|TRBJ1-2|TRBV6-5
CASSYRRTSTNYGYTF
TGTGCCAGCAGTTACCGTCGGACAAGCACTAACTATGGCTACACCTTC
>TRBD2|.|TRBJ2-7|TRBV7-9
CASSPPGLDEVGQYF
TGTGCCAGCAGCCCCCCGGGACTAGACGAGGTCGGGCAGTACTTC
>.|.|TRBJ1-1|TRBV6-5
CASSYSTGVNEAFF
TGTGCCAGCAGTTACTCGACAGGCGTAAATGAAGCTTTCTTT
>.|once|TRBJ1-4|TRBV15
CATSRDRVEEKLFF
TGTGCCACCAGCAGAGACAGGGTAGAGGAAAAACTGTTTTTT
>TRBD2|.|TRBJ2-3|TRBV4-2
CASSQSGGTNTDTQYF
TGTGCCAGCAGCCAGAGCGGGGGGACCAACACAGATACGCAGTATTTT
>.|.|TRBJ2-1|TRBV1
CTSSQQTSGVPYNEQFF
TGCACCAGCAGCCAACAGACTAGCGGGGTTCCCTACAATGAGCAGTTCTTC
>TRBD2|.|TRBJ2-1|TRBV13
CASSSRTSGRAYNEQFF
TGTGCCAGCAGCTCCAGGACTAGCGGGAGGGCCTACAATGAGCAGTTCTTC
>.|few|TRBJ1-2|TRBV6-1
CASTRDRNYGYTF
TGTGCCAGCACCAGAGACAGGAACTATGGCTACACCTTC
>.|.|TRBJ2-7|TRBV5-4
CASSLAPDSYYEQYF
TGTGCCAGCAGCTTGGCCCCGGACAGTTACTACGAGCAGTACTTC
>.|.|TRBJ2-3|TRBV27
CASSLLFQSGDTQYF
TGTGCCAGCAGTTTACTCTTCCAGTCCGGGGATACGCAGTATTTT
>.|.|TRBJ1-3|TRBV5-5
CASSLEGVGNTIYF
TGTGCCAGCAGCTTGGAGGGGGTCGGAAACACCATATATTTT
>.|.|TRBJ2-1|TRBV5-6
CASSLTEGTLSYNEQFF
TGTGCCAGCAGCCTGACTGAAGGGACTCTCTCCTACAATGAGCAGTTCTTC